These 26 T cell receptor beta chains were all obtained from the same sample, sequenced in a study of CD8 T cells in ankylosing spondylitis. Via MiXCR, TCRdb re-called the 5' RACE reads, giving one row per CDR3 protein. The sample holds 270,000 or so distinct CDR3 sequences, 18% seen once. The sample consisted of blood, either unsorted or a sorted T cell fraction (not recorded which). The receptor source for this set is a male donor with ankylosing spondylitis or in good health (not recorded which).

This clonotype was recorded a few times. CDR3 bases: TGTGCCAGCAGCAACCAACTAGCGGGAGGCAACTACGAGCAGTACTTC. Its protein is CASSNQLAGGNYEQYF. The chain has TRBV7-9 and TRBJ2-7; TRBD2 matches 12 bases. V lost 5 bases, J lost 3 bases, and 8 bases stayed unmatched. Germline V gene lookup returns CDR1 SEHNR and CDR2 FQNEAQ (reference sequence). The CDR3 length is 16 residues.

This clonotype was detected a few times. V gene TRBV12-1 combines with J gene TRBJ2-3; TRBD2 is the table's D call and was not checked against the DNA. TRBV12-1 is a pseudogene. The CDR3 is 17 residues long. The CDR3 coding sequence is TGTGCCAGCAGACCCCCGTTGGGGGAGGGGAGCACAGATACGCAGTATTTT. Its protein product is CASRPPLGEGSTDTQYF.

In this sample, this clonotype turned up many times. V usage is TRBV12-3 or TRBV12-4 and J usage is TRBJ1-1, with TRBD1 matching 7 bases. V lost 5 bases to trimming and J lost 4 bases; unmatched junction nucleotides: 10. CDR3 length: 15 residues. CDR3 bases: TGTGCCAGCAGTGCGACAGGGTGGGATACCACTGAAGCTTTCTTT. It codes for CASSATGWDTTEAFF.

A few counts support this clonotype. This sequence joins TRBV5-6 and TRBJ2-1; D ambiguous. Trimming took 1 base from V and 7 from J, leaving 6 bases between them. CDR1 is SGHDT, CDR2 YYEEEE, per germline. The CDR3 spans 12 residues. The CDR3 region has the DNA TGTGCCAGCAGCTTGACGGTAAATGAGCAGTTCTTC. It specifies CASSLTVNEQFF.

In its sample, this clonotype was seen many times. The rearrangement joins TRBV5-6 to TRBJ2-7; D is ambiguous. Germline values: CDR1 SGHDT, CDR2 YYEEEE. The CDR3 runs 14 residues. V lost 1 base to trimming and J lost 0 bases, with 8 bases between them. The CDR3 reads CASSLIQASYEQYF. The CDR3 nucleotides are TGTGCCAGCAGCTTGATCCAGGCCTCCTACGAGCAGTACTTC.

The J gene is TRBJ2-7, the V gene TRBV20-1; D gene ambiguous. The V and J ends lost 6 bases and 6 bases respectively, with 21 bases between them. Germline assignment: CDR1 DFQATT and CDR2 SNEGSKA (reference sequence). The CDR3 runs to 14 residues. The CDR3 DNA reads TGCAGTGCCTCCGGAGTAGTCTCTAGTGGCGAGCAGTACTTC. Translated: CSASGVVSSGEQYF.

This clonotype showed up just a few times. J is TRBJ2-7 and V is TRBV27; D might be TRBD2 (5 bases). The CDR3 length is 14 residues. Trimming took off 3 bases at V and 0 bases at J, with 9 bases between the two ends. CDR1 is MNHEY, CDR2 SMNVEV, per germline (reference sequence). The CDR3 spells CASSFAGPSYEQYF. DNA for the CDR3: TGTGCCAGCAGTTTTGCGGGCCCCTCCTACGAGCAGTACTTC.

This clonotype was observed at least ten times. The chain couples TRBV29-1 to TRBJ2-1; the D gene is possibly TRBD2 (5 bases). V lost 3 bases and J 9 bases, leaving 18 bases between the germline ends. The CDR3 loop spans 14 amino acids. In germline, CDR1 is SQVTM, CDR2 ANQGSEA. CDR3 DNA: TGCAGCGTTGAGGAGGACTTGACACCAAGTGAGCAGTTCTTC. It specifies CSVEEDLTPSEQFF.

This clonotype was seen ten or more times. The J gene is TRBJ2-1, the V gene TRBV12-3 or TRBV12-4, with 12 bases lining up with TRBD2. The CDR3 contains 18 residues. With V trimmed by 5 bases and J by 9 bases, 17 bases remained unmatched. DNA for the CDR3: TGTGCCAGCAGTCACCCCGGGCCTAGCGGGAGGGCCCGTTTTGAGCAGTTCTTC. It specifies CASSHPGPSGRARFEQFF.

There are a few counts of this clonotype. V gene TRBV20-1 combines with J gene TRBJ2-2; D is unresolved. Trimming pared 3 bases from V and 0 bases from J, leaving 5 bases between. The germline CDR1 and CDR2 sequences are DFQATT and SNEGSKA (reference sequence). There are 13 residues in the CDR3. The DNA for the CDR3 is TGCAGTGCTAGTACACCGAACACCGGGGAGCTGTTTTTT. This codes for CSASTPNTGELFF.

The V call is TRBV18, the J call TRBJ2-7; 8 bases are shared with TRBD1. The CDR3 spans 16 residues. Unmatched junction bases numbered 7, after V lost 2 bases and J lost 1 base. In germline, CDR1 is KGHSH, CDR2 LQKENI. The CDR3 reads CASSPGQGAASYEQYF. In DNA, the CDR3 is TGTGCCAGCTCACCAGGCCAGGGGGCGGCTTCCTACGAGCAGTACTTC.

This clonotype appeared a few times. J is TRBJ2-7 and V is TRBV27; no firm D call. With 6 bases removed from V and 9 bases from J, the gap between germline ends came to 15 bases. In germline, CDR1 is MNHEY, CDR2 SMNVEV (reference sequence). This CDR3 has 12 residues. CDR3 nucleotide sequence: TGTGCCAGCAGATCTCGGACCGCCTGGCAGTACTTC. Its translation: CASRSRTAWQYF.

V and J are TRBV4-3 and TRBJ2-1, with 8 bases identical to TRBD2. V was pared by 1 base and J by 10 bases, with 3 bases of the junction left unmatched. The CDR3 has 13 residues. In germline, CDR1 is LGHNA, CDR2 YSLEER. The CDR3 DNA reads as TGCGCCAGCAGCCAAGCGGGAGGGCACGAGCAGTTCTTC. It is translated as CASSQAGGHEQFF.

J is TRBJ2-7 and V is TRBV12-3 or TRBV12-4, with D possibly being TRBD1 (6 bases). The CDR3 extends over 15 amino acids. V shed 5 bases and J shed 4 bases, with 18 bases lying between them. The CDR3 DNA is TGTGCCAGCAGTGCACGGGACATTTCCTTTTACGAGCAGTACTTC. The encoded protein is CASSARDISFYEQYF.

This clonotype was recorded a few times. The genes are TRBV7-9 and TRBJ2-1, with D possibly matching TRBD2 (5 bases). The ends were cut back, 5 bases at V and 5 bases at J, with 19 bases in the middle. The CDR3 is 16 amino acids. Per the germline V gene, CDR1 is SEHNR and CDR2 is FQNEAQ (reference sequence). CDR3 sequence reads: CASSVEAYGVNNEQFF. CDR3 coding DNA: TGTGCCAGCAGCGTAGAGGCGTACGGGGTAAACAATGAGCAGTTCTTC.

V gene TRBV11-2 combines with J gene TRBJ2-5, with D perhaps TRBD2 (6 bases). This CDR3 spans 17 amino acids. V was pared by 0 bases and J by 5 bases, with 19 bases between. The germline gives CDR1 SGHAT, CDR2 FQNNGV. The CDR3 here is CASSLDLGDGGWETQYF. The CDR3 DNA follows: TGTGCCAGCAGCTTAGATCTGGGGGACGGAGGGTGGGAGACCCAGTACTTC.

The rearrangement joins TRBV10-3 to TRBJ2-1; D remains unclear. The CDR3 is 11 amino acids. Germline CDR1 reads ENHRY; CDR2 reads SYGVKD. The V gene lost 2 bases and the J gene lost 6 bases, with 2 bases spanning the gap. This CDR3 is CAISEGNEQFF. CDR3 nucleotides: TGTGCCATCAGTGAGGGCAATGAGCAGTTCTTC.

Only a few counts were recorded for this clonotype. This rearrangement joins TRBV6-6 to TRBJ1-1; D is uncertain. Looked up from germline, CDR1 is MNHNY and CDR2 is SVGAGI (reference sequence). The length of the CDR3 is 13 residues. The germline V and J ends were trimmed by 2 bases and 7 bases, with 11 bases remaining between them. The CDR3 region has the DNA TGTGCCAGCAGTTACGTGGCCGCCTTTGAAGCTTTCTTT. Translating gives CASSYVAAFEAFF.

The chain combines TRBV28 with TRBJ1-2; maybe TRBD1 (6 bases). Trimming left V 4 bases short and J 2 bases short, with 17 bases between. The CDR3 has 16 residues. CDR1 MDHEN and CDR2 SYDVKM come from the germline V gene. The CDR3 loop reads CASSWGQGPGNYGYTF. The DNA for the CDR3 is TGTGCCAGCAGTTGGGGGCAGGGCCCGGGGAACTATGGCTACACCTTC.

This clonotype turned up a few times. As DNA, the CDR3 is TGTGCCAGCAGCCATCCCTACACCGGGGAGCTGTTTTTT. It is translated as CASSHPYTGELFF. The chain couples TRBV3-1 to TRBJ2-2; D is unclear. From germline, CDR1 is LGHDT and CDR2 YNNKEL (reference sequence). The V and J ends lost 3 bases and 3 bases respectively, with 5 bases between them. CDR3 length: 13 residues. The complete variable domain, with remaining parts taken from reference TRBV3-1 and TRBJ2-2, reads DTAVSQTPKYLVTQMGNDKSIKCEQNLGHDTMYWYKQDSKKFLKIMFSYNNKELIINETVPNRFSPKSPDKAHLNLHINSLELGDSAVYFCASSHPYTGELFFGEGSRLTVL.

This clonotype was observed at least ten times. The CDR3 loop is CASSFPRGTSYEQYF. Here the CDR3 DNA reads TGTGCCAGCAGTTTTCCTCGAGGGACTTCCTACGAGCAGTACTTC. The chain uses TRBV12-3 or TRBV12-4 and TRBJ2-7, with D possibly being TRBD2 (6 bases). V gave up 3 bases and J gave up 1 base, with 13 bases separating them. The CDR3 is made up of 15 amino acids.

The chain carries TRBV6-5 and TRBJ2-3; 9 bases agree with TRBD1. The V gene end was trimmed by 4 bases and the J gene end by 2 bases; junction bases not matched to a gene: 10. The germline CDR1 and CDR2 sequences are MNHEY and SVGAGI. CDR3 length equals 17 residues. The CDR3 region has the DNA TGTGCCAGCAGTTCAACCGGACAGGGGCCAAACACAGATACGCAGTATTTT. Residues: CASSSTGQGPNTDTQYF.

This clonotype was found many times. The chain is built from TRBV6-5 and TRBJ1-6; no firm D call. The CDR3 runs to 13 residues. Germline-derived CDR1 and CDR2 are MNHEY and SVGAGI. The V gene lost 0 bases and the J gene lost 8 bases, with 5 bases spanning the gap. The CDR3 sequence: CASSYSGDSPLHF. CDR3 nucleotide sequence: TGTGCCAGCAGTTACTCGGGCGATTCACCCCTCCACTTT.

This clonotype showed up just a few times. The chain recombines TRBV28 with TRBJ2-2, with 14 positions matching TRBD2. In germline, CDR1 is MDHEN, CDR2 SYDVKM. V lost 5 bases and J lost 6; bases outside the gene matches: 11. The length of the CDR3 is 18 residues. CDR3 DNA: TGTGCCAGCAGTGTAGGAGGGACTAGCGGGAGCCTCCCCGGGGAGCTGTTTTTT. Encoded protein: CASSVGGTSGSLPGELFF.

This clonotype was picked up a small number of times. Here the CDR3 DNA reads TGTGCCAGTACCGTCCCAAGGGCCGTGGGAAACATTCAGTACTTC. Protein sequence: CASTVPRAVGNIQYF. The gene calls are TRBV19 and TRBJ2-4; D call uncertain. V lost 7 bases, J lost 6 bases, and 19 bases lay in between. The length of the CDR3 is 15 residues. Germline V gene data show CDR1 as LNHDA and CDR2 as SQIVND (reference sequence).

The chain employs TRBV7-8 and TRBJ2-7, with a possible D match to TRBD1 (6 bases). V lost 2 bases and J 4 bases, leaving 15 bases between the germline ends. The CDR3 covers 15 residues. Per the germline V gene, CDR1 is SGHVS and CDR2 is FQNEAQ. DNA of the CDR3: TGTGCCAGCAGCTTATTAGGCTCAGGGGAGTACGAGCAGTACTTC. This sequence encodes CASSLLGSGEYEQYF.